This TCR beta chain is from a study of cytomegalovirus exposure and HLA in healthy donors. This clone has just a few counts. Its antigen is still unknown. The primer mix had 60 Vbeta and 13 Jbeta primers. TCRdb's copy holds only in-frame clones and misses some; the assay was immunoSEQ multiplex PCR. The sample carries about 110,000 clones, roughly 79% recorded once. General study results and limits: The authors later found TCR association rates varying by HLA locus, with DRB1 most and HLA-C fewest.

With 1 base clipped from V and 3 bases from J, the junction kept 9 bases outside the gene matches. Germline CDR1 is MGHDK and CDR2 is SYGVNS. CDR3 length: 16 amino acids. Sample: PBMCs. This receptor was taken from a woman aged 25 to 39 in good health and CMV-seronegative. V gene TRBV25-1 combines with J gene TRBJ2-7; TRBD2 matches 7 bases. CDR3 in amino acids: CASSESVTGGHYEQYF. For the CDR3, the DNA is TGTGCCAGCAGTGAATCTGTAACGGGAGGTCACTACGAGCAGTACTTC.